This T cell receptor (beta chain) was captured by sequencing in a study of regulatory T cells in long-lasting Graves disease. For TCR beta, libraries came from iRepertoire HTBI primers and Arm-PCR of CDR3 regions. TCRdb itself ran the multiplex PCR reads through MiXCR, one entry per CDR3 protein. Of approximately 480,000 distinct CDR3 sequences listed, roughly 15% were seen once; the top ten hold 10% to 15%. The CDR3 extends over 16 amino acids. CDR1 and CDR2 from the germline V gene are MDHEN and SYDVKM. Unmatched junction bases numbered 11, after V lost 8 bases and J lost 3 bases. The sample's time point: newly diagnosed GD, antithyroid drugs for less than 3 months. Scientists built the TCR library using RNA that was extracted from PBMCs. These same records also appear under a second study, on T cells in Graves' hyperthyroidism and ophthalmopathy.

The chain joins TRBV28 to TRBJ1-5; 9 nucleotides agree with TRBD1. This TCR derives from a man in his forties or fifties with Graves disease. The sequencing used peripheral blood mononuclear cells (PBMCs), collected at new diagnosis, from a patient treated with antithyroid drugs. CDR3 residues: CASEQPGQGLNQPQHF. As DNA, the CDR3 is TGTGCCAGCGAGCAACCGGGACAGGGCCTCAATCAGCCCCAGCATTTT.